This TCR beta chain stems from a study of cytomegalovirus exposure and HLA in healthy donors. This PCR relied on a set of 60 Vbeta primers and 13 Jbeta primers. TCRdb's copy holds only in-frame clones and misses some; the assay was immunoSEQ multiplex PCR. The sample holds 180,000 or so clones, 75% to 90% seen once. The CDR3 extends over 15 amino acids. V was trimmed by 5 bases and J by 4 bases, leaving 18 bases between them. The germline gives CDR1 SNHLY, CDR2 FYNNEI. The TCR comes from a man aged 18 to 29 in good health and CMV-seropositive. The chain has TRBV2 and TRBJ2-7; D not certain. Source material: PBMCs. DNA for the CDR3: TGTGCCAGCAGTTCAAATGTGTTTCCTATATACGAGCAGTACTTC. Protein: CASSSNVFPIYEQYF.